The 8 T cell receptor beta chains given below trace back to one sample, sequenced in a study of PD-1 blockade in classical Hodgkin lymphoma. Using immunoSEQ multiplex PCR, the repertoire was profiled, and TCRdb retains in-frame clones only, with some absent. Seen here are some 9,000 clones, more than 90% observed once, and the top ten hold 6.5% to 9%. This sample's time point: newly diagnosed, previously untreated cHL patient sample. Magnetic negative selection was used to purify CD8+ T cells from thawed PBMCs. The sequenced sample was CD8+ T cells from blood. The receptors were gathered from a human donor with classical Hodgkin lymphoma.

This clone was counted a single time. The V call is TRBV6-5, the J call TRBJ1-1, with D unclear. Trimming took off 2 bases at V and 3 bases at J, with 7 bases between the two ends. The CDR3 consists of 13 residues. CDR1 and CDR2 from the germline V gene are MNHEY and SVGAGI. The CDR3 loop reads CASSYTEYTEAFF. The CDR3 DNA reads TGTGCCAGCAGTTACACTGAATACACTGAAGCTTTCTTT.

The V call is TRBV6-4, the J call TRBJ2-3, with 7 nucleotides matching TRBD1. The germline V gene encodes CDR1 MRHNA and CDR2 SNTAGT. J was trimmed by 1 base and V by 3 bases; bases with no gene match: 7. This CDR3 region has 16 residues. For the CDR3, the DNA is TGTGCCAGCAGTGAGGAGACAGGGAAGGGCACAGATACGCAGTATTTT. Amino acids: CASSEETGKGTDTQYF.

With regard to this clone: Compared with germline, one end of the junction differs, possibly owing to a read error. The J gene is TRBJ2-7, the V gene TRBV15; D remains ambiguous. From germline, CDR1 is LNHNV and CDR2 YYDKDF (reference sequence). The CDR3 covers 13 residues. The CDR3 DNA reads TGTGCCGCCAGCTCCAACCCCTCCTACGAGCAGTACTTC. Its protein product is CAASSNPSYEQYF. Variable domain in full (rest from reference TRBV15 and TRBJ2-7): DAMVIQNPRYQVTQFGKPVTLSCSQTLNHNVMYWYQQKSSQAPKLLFHYYDKDFNNEADTPDNFQSRRPNTSFCFLDIRSPGLGDTAMYLCAASSNPSYEQYFGPGTRLTVT.

The chain recombines TRBV4-1 with TRBJ2-1; TRBD1 aligns across 7 bases. Germline V gene sequence: CDR1 MGHRA, CDR2 YSYEKL. Trimming cost V 3 bases and J 8 bases; bases outside gene matches: 10. This CDR3 has 15 amino acids. CDR3 sequence reads: CASSQTATGTYEQFF. The CDR3, as DNA: TGCGCCAGCAGCCAGACGGCGACAGGGACCTATGAGCAGTTCTTC.

The gene calls are TRBV2 and TRBJ2-1; 14 bases match TRBD2. CDR3 size: 16 residues. Germline loops: CDR1 SNHLY, CDR2 FYNNEI. The V segment lost 0 bases and the J segment 9 bases; nucleotides outside the gene matches: 4. The CDR3 loop reads CASSEASGLAGVEQFF. The CDR3 DNA is TGTGCCAGCAGTGAAGCCTCGGGACTAGCGGGAGTTGAGCAGTTCTTC. The full variable domain, in which reference TRBV2 and TRBJ2-1 provide the parts outside the CDR3, is EPEVTQTPSHQVTQMGQEVILRCVPISNHLYFYWYRQILGQKVEFLVSFYNNEISEKSEIFDDQFSVERPDGSNFTLKIRSTKLEDSAMYFCASSEASGLAGVEQFFGPGTRLTVL.

This rearrangement joins TRBV4-2 to TRBJ2-1, with TRBD1 matching 11 bases. The CDR3 spans 17 residues. V lost 4 bases to trimming and J lost 3 bases; unmatched junction nucleotides: 8. The germline V gene encodes CDR1 LGHNA and CDR2 YNFKEQ. CDR3 in DNA: TGTGCCAGCAGCCCCAGATCCGGGACAGGGGGCTACAATGAGCAGTTCTTC. It is translated as CASSPRSGTGGYNEQFF.

This clone occurred once. The chain is built from TRBV27 and TRBJ2-2, with D hard to call. V was pared by 3 bases and J by 6 bases, with 8 bases between. The CDR3 has 13 amino acids. The germline V gene encodes CDR1 MNHEY and CDR2 SMNVEV (reference sequence). This chain's CDR3 is CASSFARAGELFF. CDR3 nucleotide sequence: TGTGCCAGCAGTTTTGCACGGGCCGGGGAGCTGTTTTTT.

The V and J genes are TRBV6-6 and TRBJ2-3; 7 bases agree with TRBD1. CDR3 length equals 16 residues. The V gene's germline CDR1 is MNHNY and CDR2 SVGAGI (reference sequence). V dropped 0 bases and J dropped 2; count of bases not matched to a gene: 5. CDR3 sequence: CASSYSRTGFTDTQYF. CDR3 coding DNA: TGTGCCAGCAGTTACTCGAGGACAGGCTTCACAGATACGCAGTATTTT.